These 21 T cell receptor beta chains share one sample of origin, sequenced in a study of T cells in Graves' hyperthyroidism and ophthalmopathy (dated by TCRdb to the late 2010s). The method was multiplex PCR. Sequencing was performed on an Illumina HiSeq 2000. TCR beta CDR3 regions were amplified from RNA transcripts. The first round of RT-PCR for the TCR CDR3 was performed with the HTBI primer set and the Qiagen OneStep RT-PCR kit. Starting from the raw public reads, TCRdb applied fastp trimming at Q25, assembled clones with MiXCR and retained in-frame beta chains. Rows with a matching CDR3 protein are joined into one entry that keeps the most common DNA and genes. The sample data list hundreds of thousands of distinct CDR3 sequences, and more than 20% of these were observed just once. Of the sample, under 35% falls within the top ten clones. Sequenced: blood. These receptors came from a young man with Graves' ophthalmopathy.

The V call is TRBV12-3 or TRBV12-4, the J call TRBJ2-5; perhaps TRBD2 as D (6 bases). The CDR3 is made up of 16 amino acids. V gave up 3 bases and J gave up 4 bases, with 18 bases separating them. Here the CDR3 DNA reads TGTGCCAGCAGTTTCGCGTTGGGCGGGGTGGGAGAGACCCAGTACTTC. The encoded protein is CASSFALGGVGETQYF.

The chain employs TRBV28 and TRBJ1-3, with 10 bases that match TRBD1. The CDR3 spans 18 residues. V gave up 4 bases and J gave up 8 bases; unmatched junction bases: 17. Per the germline V gene, CDR1 is MDHEN and CDR2 is SYDVKM. CDR3 amino acids: CASSSTRQGAREMDTIYF. CDR3 DNA: TGTGCCAGCAGTTCCACTCGACAGGGGGCGAGGGAGATGGACACCATATATTTT.

This clonotype has at least ten counts. This rearrangement joins TRBV30 to TRBJ2-7, with 9 bases matching TRBD2. Germline loops: CDR1 GTSNPN, CDR2 SVGIG (reference sequence). The V gene end was trimmed by 1 base and the J gene end by 4 bases; junction bases not matched to a gene: 11. The CDR3 runs to 16 residues. In DNA form, the CDR3 reads TGTGCCTGGAGTGATCCCAGGACTAGCGCCAAATACGAGCAGTACTTC. As protein: CAWSDPRTSAKYEQYF.

Many counts were recorded for this clonotype. V and J are TRBV28 and TRBJ2-2, with 11 bases fitting TRBD2. The germline gives CDR1 MDHEN, CDR2 SYDVKM. The trim removed 5 bases at V and 0 bases at J, leaving 14 bases unmatched. CDR3 length equals 20 residues. The CDR3: CASSNSLWLAGGSNTGELFF. In DNA, the CDR3 is TGTGCCAGCAGTAATAGCTTGTGGCTAGCGGGAGGTTCGAACACCGGGGAGCTGTTTTTT.

This clonotype was picked up many times. This chain links TRBV6-1 with TRBJ2-3; tentatively, D is TRBD1 (6 bases). V lost 5 bases and J 2 bases, leaving 14 bases between the germline ends. The CDR3 length is 15 residues. CDR1 is MNHNS and CDR2 is SASEGT in the germline V gene. CDR3 loop: CASSSRNRATDTQYF. CDR3 DNA sequence: TGTGCCAGCAGTTCGCGGAACAGGGCCACAGATACGCAGTATTTT.

The CDR3 region has the DNA TGTGCCAGCAGCAGTGCCCTGAAAAGCACCGGGGAGCTGTTTTTT. This gives the protein CASSSALKSTGELFF. The chain combines TRBV7-9 with TRBJ2-2, with D uncertain. Trimming pared 5 bases from V and 4 bases from J, leaving 14 bases between. This CDR3 region has 15 residues. CDR1 is SEHNR and CDR2 is FQNEAQ in the germline V gene (reference sequence).

This clonotype has a count of ten or more. V usage is TRBV7-2 and J usage is TRBJ2-2; D possibly corresponds to TRBD1 (5 bases). The CDR3 has 14 amino acids. Per the germline V gene, CDR1 is SGHTA and CDR2 is FQGNSA. V lost 3 bases to trimming and J lost 2 bases, with 7 bases between them. CDR3 residues: CASSLWTNTGELFF. CDR3 DNA: TGTGCCAGCAGCTTGTGGACAAACACCGGGGAGCTGTTTTTT. Full variable domain (missing parts from reference TRBV7-2 and TRBJ2-2): GAGVSQSPSNKVTEKGKDVELRCDPISGHTALYWYRQSLGQGLEFLIYFQGNSAPDKSGLPSDRFSAERTGGSVSTLTIQRTQQEDSAVYLCASSLWTNTGELFFGEGSRLTVL.

The sample holds a few counts of this clonotype. The rearrangement joins TRBV27 to TRBJ2-7, with D maybe TRBD2 (7 bases). This CDR3 contains 15 residues. The V gene lost 5 bases and the J gene lost 3 bases, with 17 bases spanning the gap. Per germline, CDR1 MNHEY and CDR2 SMNVEV (reference sequence). CDR3 DNA sequence: TGTGCCAGCAGTCCTTATGGGGGGGCTCACTACGAGCAGTACTTC. Its protein is CASSPYGGAHYEQYF.

This clonotype came up a few times. Mismatch with germline at one junction end may stem from a read error. The rearrangement joins TRBV7-9 to TRBJ2-3, with D uncertain. This CDR3 comprises 15 residues. Germline CDR1 SEHNR, CDR2 FQNEAQ (reference sequence). The CDR3 spells CASSVRSVSTDTQCF. As DNA, the CDR3 is TGTGCCAGCAGCGTGAGATCAGTTAGCACAGATACGCAGTGTTTT.

This clonotype appeared a few times. The CDR3 coding sequence is TGCGCCAGCAGTGAGTGGCTAGCGGGAGGTGAGCAGTTCTTC. As protein: CASSEWLAGGEQFF. This chain uses TRBV10-2 with TRBJ2-1; 11 bases match TRBD2. Germline values: CDR1 WSHSY, CDR2 SAAADI. This CDR3 region has 14 residues. J was trimmed by 9 bases and V by 1 base; bases with no gene match: 2.

This clonotype has a handful of counts. The chain is built from TRBV11-2 and TRBJ2-5; D may be TRBD1 (6 bases). Germline V gene data show CDR1 as SGHAT and CDR2 as FQNNGV. The ends were cut back, 1 base at V and 4 bases at J, with 19 bases in the middle. CDR3 size: 17 residues. CDR3: CASSLGYRVDSRETQYF. CDR3 bases: TGTGCCAGCAGCTTAGGGTACAGGGTGGATTCGCGAGAGACCCAGTACTTC.

The V gene is TRBV27, the J gene TRBJ1-1; TRBD1 is a possible D gene (5 bases). CDR1 and CDR2 from the germline V gene are MNHEY and SMNVEV (reference sequence). The CDR3 has 10 amino acids. Trimming removed 11 bases at V and 12 bases at J, with 16 bases between. CDR3 nucleotide sequence: TGTGCCCGACGATACAGGAGAACTTTCTTT. This encodes CARRYRRTFF.

V is TRBV7-2 and J is TRBJ2-7; 7 bases agree with TRBD2. This CDR3 is 16 amino acids long. V shed 2 bases and J 1 base; nucleotides not matched to a gene: 8. Germline lookup yields CDR1 SGHTA and CDR2 FQGNSA. CDR3 protein: CASSLMYAGVSYEQYF. DNA for the CDR3: TGTGCCAGCAGCTTAATGTACGCGGGAGTGTCCTACGAGCAGTACTTC.

The chain is built from TRBV5-6 and TRBJ2-7, with D tentatively TRBD1 (6 bases). CDR3 length: 13 residues. With 0 bases removed from V and 8 bases from J, the gap between germline ends came to 12 bases. Looked up from germline, CDR1 is SGHDT and CDR2 is YYEEEE. The DNA for the CDR3 is TGTGCCAGCAGCTTGGCGGAAGGGGGTAAGCAGTACTTC. Translating it yields CASSLAEGGKQYF.

This clonotype was recorded many times. This chain links TRBV20-1 with TRBJ2-2; 10 bases are shared with TRBD2. CDR1 and CDR2 from the germline V gene are DFQATT and SNEGSKA (reference sequence). The V and J ends lost 1 base and 6 bases, in that order; junction bases with no gene match: 8. The CDR3 spans 16 residues. The CDR3 reads CSARARLAGRPGELFF. CDR3 bases: TGCAGTGCTAGAGCACGACTAGCGGGTCGCCCCGGGGAGCTGTTTTTT.

This clonotype turned up a few times. J is TRBJ2-2 and V is TRBV30, with D uncertain. V lost 4 bases and J 1 base, leaving 16 bases between the germline ends. The V gene's germline CDR1 is GTSNPN and CDR2 SVGIG (reference sequence). CDR3 size: 16 residues. The CDR3 nucleotides read TGTGCCTGGAAACGTGGATTACTGTTGAACACCGGGGAGCTGTTTTTT. Protein sequence: CAWKRGLLLNTGELFF.

The sample holds a few counts of this clonotype. The CDR3 here is CSVEGTQRRPFYNEQFF. The CDR3 nucleotides read TGCAGCGTTGAAGGTACCCAGCGCAGGCCTTTCTACAATGAGCAGTTCTTC. The chain combines TRBV29-1 with TRBJ2-1; D is unresolved. CDR1 is SQVTM and CDR2 is ANQGSEA in the germline V gene. The CDR3 is made up of 17 amino acids. The germline V and J ends were trimmed by 1 base and 3 bases, with 19 bases remaining between them.

This chain joins TRBV9 and TRBJ2-6, with D possibly TRBD1 on 6 matching bases. Per the germline V gene, CDR1 is SGDLS and CDR2 is YYNGEE. This CDR3 spans 16 amino acids. Trimming removed 3 bases at V and 2 bases at J, with 12 bases between. DNA for the CDR3: TGTGCCAGCAGCGGCCTAGGGGGTACTGGGGCCAACGTCCTGACTTTC. It yields the protein CASSGLGGTGANVLTF.

This clonotype has only a few counts. The chain joins TRBV4-1 to TRBJ2-5, with TRBD1 identical over 8 bases. Trimming at V came to 4 bases and at J to 2 bases, leaving 9 bases not matched to a gene. CDR1 is MGHRA and CDR2 is YSYEKL in the germline V gene. The CDR3 has 16 amino acids. The CDR3 nucleotides read TGCGCCAGCAGCCGGACACTCACAGGGGGACAAGAGACCCAGTACTTC. Protein sequence: CASSRTLTGGQETQYF.

This chain connects TRBV7-2 to TRBJ1-5; D is ambiguous. The CDR3 length is 12 residues. The V gene lost 5 bases and the J gene lost 5 bases, with 7 bases spanning the gap. CDR1 and CDR2 from the germline V gene are SGHTA and FQGNSA. CDR3 in amino acids: CASSRGYQPQHF. CDR3 nucleotide sequence: TGTGCCAGCAGCCGGGGTTATCAGCCCCAGCATTTT.

In DNA form, the CDR3 reads TGCAGTGCCCCGACAGAACAAGAGGGCACTGAAGCTTTCTTT. It translates to CSAPTEQEGTEAFF. The rearrangement links TRBV20-1 to TRBJ1-1; tentative D call: TRBD1 (5 bases). Deletions cut 6 bases from V and 4 bases from J, with 18 bases between. This CDR3 spans 14 amino acids. In germline, CDR1 is DFQATT, CDR2 SNEGSKA (reference sequence).